This is a list of T cell receptor beta chains from one sample in a study of blood T cells in healthy people across ages. MiXCR, run by TCRdb on the 5' RACE reads, gives a single entry per CDR3 protein. The sample shows roughly 1.9 million distinct CDR3 sequences, more than 35% of them seen only once. The material sequenced was blood. These TCRs come from a human donor in good health. Each CDR3 is given with its conserved first and last residue. The order of the fields is J gene, D gene, V gene, clone size, CDR3 protein, CDR3 DNA. D genes are given only for firm matches. Clone size is stated in some rows and not others, as once, few, many or a class when expanded.

TRBJ2-1 | . | TRBV7-9 | . | CASSLYPTATSLEQIF | TGTGCCAGCAGCTTATACCCCACGGCCACTAGCCTTGAGCAGATCTTC
TRBJ2-7 | TRBD2 | TRBV9 | few | CASSETSGAAYEQYF | TGTGCCAGCAGCGAGACTAGCGGGGCCGCCTACGAGCAGTACTTC
TRBJ1-1 | . | TRBV6-2/TRBV6-3 | . | CASSRKVMTEAFF | TGTGCCAGCAGTAGGAAGGTGATGACTGAAGCTTTCTTT
TRBJ1-2 | . | TRBV20-1 | few | CSARDMTGTYGYTF | TGCAGTGCTAGAGATATGACAGGAACCTATGGCTACACCTTC
TRBJ2-1 | . | TRBV3-1 | once | CASSQRTADEQFF | TGTGCCAGCAGCCAACGGACCGCCGATGAGCAGTTCTTC
TRBJ2-5 | . | TRBV20-1 | . | CSASRLSREDPGETQYF | TGCAGTGCTTCCCGACTATCGCGAGAAGACCCCGGGGAGACCCAGTACTTC
TRBJ2-7 | . | TRBV20-1 | . | CSAQHRGGYYEQYF | TGCAGTGCCCAGCATCGTGGGGGTTACTACGAGCAGTACTTC
TRBJ2-7 | . | TRBV7-2 | . | CASSLGPGLEDEQYF | TGTGCCAGCAGCTTAGGTCCGGGACTCGAGGACGAGCAGTACTTC
TRBJ1-5 | . | TRBV24-1 | few | CATSAQGQPQHF | TGTGCCACCAGTGCCCAGGGTCAGCCCCAGCATTTT
TRBJ1-1 | . | TRBV12-3/TRBV12-4 | . | CASSFEGLTEAFF | TGTGCCAGCAGTTTCGAGGGGCTGACTGAAGCTTTCTTT
TRBJ1-2 | TRBD1 | TRBV12-3/TRBV12-4 | once | CASSLRSGGAYFYGYTF | TGTGCCAGCAGTTTAAGGTCAGGGGGTGCTTATTTCTATGGCTACACCTTC